This TCR beta chain was observed in a study of CD8 T cells in Susac syndrome (dated 2019 in TCRdb). Context from the whole study: Among the Susac syndrome patients who were sequenced, clinically active disease was present in about six and clinical remission was observed in about eight. Repertoire sequencing was used to test whether CD8+ T cell activation and differentiation in Susac syndrome was antigen driven. At the time of blood withdrawal, Susac syndrome patients were either therapy-naive, taking corticosteroids (with some also receiving IVIg), or on IVIg alone.

A remark on this clonotype: The antigen it binds to is not known. There are no base qualities to consult, and no much larger clone falls within one base.

What the study reported, not specific to this receptor: The TCR sequencing and HLA analysis was acknowledged to have included a relatively small number of individuals. In the CD4+ T cell repertoire of Susac syndrome patients, clonal expansion was not detected.

Reading from cysteine to phenylalanine, the CDR3 counts 14 amino acids. Here the CDR3 DNA is all that survives: 42 bases in frame from base 1. The trim is 3 bases for V and 4 bases for J, with a gap of 12 bases between the germline ends. As encoded in the germline V gene (reference sequence), CDR1 is MNHEY while CDR2 is SMNVEV. Peripheral blood CD8+ and CD4+ T cells from healthy donors, Susac syndrome patients and multiple sclerosis patients were profiled by high-throughput TCR beta sequencing. Susac syndrome patients met recently defined diagnostic criteria for definite or probable disease. Bulk CD8+ and CD4+ T cells were purified by magnetic negative isolation, whereas CD8+ TEMRA cells were enriched by FACS. Blood was collected in EDTA tubes and processed within 24 hours, with PBMCs isolated through density gradient centrifugation. PBMCs destined for TCR sequencing were cryopreserved in liquid nitrogen and later thawed in a 37 °C water bath. Purity of sorted or isolated CD4+, CD8+ and CD8+ TEMRA cells was at least 90%.

RNA was extracted using the RNeasy kit, and roughly 0.45 to 1 microgram was reverse transcribed with random hexamers. TCR beta CDR3 regions were amplified with the immunoSEQ multiplex PCR assay covering 54 Vbeta and 13 Jbeta segments. Bias from PCR amplification was corrected by using a synthetic template baseline for primer optimization and for computational correction. On the study's bioinformatics: Reads were annotated to V, D and J genes according to IMGT and were analyzed with immunoSEQ Analyzer, with only productive sequences retained. Clonality was computed as one minus Shannon entropy normalized by log2 of the number of productive unique sequences. For each patient and control, public and private clones were evaluated within the 100 most prevalent clones. Clones were defined as Susac-specific when absent from the healthy and MS cohorts, from about 1,100 published viral clones and from other ImmuneACCESS disease sequences. TCRdb trimmed public reads at Q25 via fastp, called clones via MiXCR and kept in-frame beta chains. Every CDR3 protein is listed once, alongside the most common genes and DNA of its rows. The V and J calls shown here were made by TCRdb, not taken from the authors' results. In this sample the table shows under 200,000 distinct CDR3 sequences, around nine tenths of which occur a single time. The ten top clones hold 0.087% of the sample.

The rearranged chain carries TRBV27 and TRBJ1-1; the D gene assignment is ambiguous. The origin of this receptor is a human donor with Susac syndrome. The sequenced material came from CD4+ T cells from PBMCs. The nucleotide sequence reads TGTGCCAGCAGTTTGAGGACGAAGGGCACTGAAGCTTTCTTT. The encoded protein is CASSLRTKGTEAFF.